This TCR beta chain came from a study of follicular helper T cells after annual influenza vaccination. Points from the study as a whole: Rare clonotypes were missed; only about 9-21% of cells gave TCRB.

Time point: 2015-2016 season, pre-vaccination. Excluded were substance abuse, HIV/AIDS, active cancer, immunomodulatory drugs and active illness. With 7 bases removed from V and 5 bases from J, the gap between germline ends came to 15 bases. This CDR3 is built from 14 residues. Germline assignment: CDR1 MDHEN and CDR2 SYDVKM. Repertoires were generated with immunoSEQ multiplex PCR, while TCRdb's copy carries only in-frame clones and drops some. The sample lists about 12,000 clones, about 80% occurring once. In the case of this clone: Its cognate antigen is unknown.

The origin of this receptor is an adult who received the influenza vaccine. The chain carries TRBV28 and TRBJ1-5; no reliable D call. The specimen was CXCR5+ CD38- circulating T follicular helper cells from blood, collected on the day of influenza vaccination. Indicated subset: circulating Tfh, non-naive CD4+CXCR5+PD-1+ (ICOS+CD38+ or ICOS-CD38-). CDR3: CASTKMGTYQPQHF. CDR3 sequence (DNA): TGTGCCAGCACCAAAATGGGCACCTATCAGCCCCAGCATTTT.